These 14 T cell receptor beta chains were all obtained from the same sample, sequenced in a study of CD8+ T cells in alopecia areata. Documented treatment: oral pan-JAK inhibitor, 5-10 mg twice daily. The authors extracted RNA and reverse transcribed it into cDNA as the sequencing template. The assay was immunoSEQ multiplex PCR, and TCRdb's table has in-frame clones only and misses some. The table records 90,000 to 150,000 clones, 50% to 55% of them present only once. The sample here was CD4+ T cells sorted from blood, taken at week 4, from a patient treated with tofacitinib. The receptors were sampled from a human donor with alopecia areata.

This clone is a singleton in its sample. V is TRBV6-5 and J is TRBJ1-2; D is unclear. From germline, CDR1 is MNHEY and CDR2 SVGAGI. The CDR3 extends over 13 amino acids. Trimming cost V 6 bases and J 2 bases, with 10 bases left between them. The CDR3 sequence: CASRPVGNYGYTF. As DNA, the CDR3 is TGTGCCAGCAGACCGGTAGGCAACTATGGCTACACCTTC.

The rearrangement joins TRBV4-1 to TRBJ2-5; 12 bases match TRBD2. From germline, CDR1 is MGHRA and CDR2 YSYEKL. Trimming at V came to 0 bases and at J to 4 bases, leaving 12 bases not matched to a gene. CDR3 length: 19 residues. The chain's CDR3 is CASSQDRPSGRAGRETQYF. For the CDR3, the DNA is TGCGCCAGCAGCCAAGATCGGCCTAGCGGGAGGGCCGGGAGAGAGACCCAGTACTTC.

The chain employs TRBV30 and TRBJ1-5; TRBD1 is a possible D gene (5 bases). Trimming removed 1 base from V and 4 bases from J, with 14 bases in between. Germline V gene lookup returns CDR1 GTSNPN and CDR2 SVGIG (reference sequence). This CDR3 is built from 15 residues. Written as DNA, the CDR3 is TGTGCCTGGAGTGCTCAATTCGGGGGTAATCAGCCCCAGCATTTT. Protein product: CAWSAQFGGNQPQHF.

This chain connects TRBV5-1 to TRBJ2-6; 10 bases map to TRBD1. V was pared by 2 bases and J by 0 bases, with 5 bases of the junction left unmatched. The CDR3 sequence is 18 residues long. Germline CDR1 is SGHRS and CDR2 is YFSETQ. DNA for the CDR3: TGCGCCAGCAGCTTTAAGGGACAGGGGCCCTCTGGGGCCAACGTCCTGACTTTC. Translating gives CASSFKGQGPSGANVLTF.

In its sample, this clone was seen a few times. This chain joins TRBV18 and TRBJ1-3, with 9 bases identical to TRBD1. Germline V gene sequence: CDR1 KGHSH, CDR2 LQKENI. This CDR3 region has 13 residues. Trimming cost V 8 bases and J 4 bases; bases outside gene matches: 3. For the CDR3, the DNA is TGTGCCAGCACAGGGGGCCACGGAAACACCATATATTTT. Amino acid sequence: CASTGGHGNTIYF.

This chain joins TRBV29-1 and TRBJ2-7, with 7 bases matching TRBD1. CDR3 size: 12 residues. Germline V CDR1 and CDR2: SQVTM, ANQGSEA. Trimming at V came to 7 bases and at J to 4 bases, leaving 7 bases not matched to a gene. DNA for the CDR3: TGCAGCGCTTGGGACAGCTTGTACGAGCAGTACTTC. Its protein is CSAWDSLYEQYF.

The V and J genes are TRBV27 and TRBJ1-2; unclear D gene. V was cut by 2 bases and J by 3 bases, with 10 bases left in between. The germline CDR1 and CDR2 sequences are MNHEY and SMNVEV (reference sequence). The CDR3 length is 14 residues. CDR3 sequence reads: CASSLRGLDYGYTF. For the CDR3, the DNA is TGTGCCAGCAGTTTACGGGGTCTCGACTATGGCTACACCTTC.

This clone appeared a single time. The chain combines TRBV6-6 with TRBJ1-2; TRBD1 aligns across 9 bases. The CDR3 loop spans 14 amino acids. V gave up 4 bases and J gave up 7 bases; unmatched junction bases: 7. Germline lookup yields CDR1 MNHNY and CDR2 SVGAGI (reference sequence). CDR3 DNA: TGTGCCAGCAGTTTTGGACAGGGGAGGAGTGGCTACACCTTC. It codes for CASSFGQGRSGYTF.

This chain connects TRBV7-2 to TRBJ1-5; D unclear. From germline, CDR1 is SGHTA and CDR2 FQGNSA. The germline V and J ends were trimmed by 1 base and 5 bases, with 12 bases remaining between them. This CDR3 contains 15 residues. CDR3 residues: CASSLGRVGDQPQHF. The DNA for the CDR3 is TGTGCCAGCAGCTTAGGACGAGTGGGAGATCAGCCCCAGCATTTT.

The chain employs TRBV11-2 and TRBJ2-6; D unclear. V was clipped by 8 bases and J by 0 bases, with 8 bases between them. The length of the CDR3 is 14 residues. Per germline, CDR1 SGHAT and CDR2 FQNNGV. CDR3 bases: TGTGCCAGCGTACGAGTCTCTGGGGCCAACGTCCTGACTTTC. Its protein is CASVRVSGANVLTF.

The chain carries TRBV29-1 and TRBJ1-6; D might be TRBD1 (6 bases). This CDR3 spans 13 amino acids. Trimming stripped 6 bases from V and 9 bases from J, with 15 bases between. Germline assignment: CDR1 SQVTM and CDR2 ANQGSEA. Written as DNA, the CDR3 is TGCAGCGTGACACAGGGCCCAACTTCACCCCTCCACTTT. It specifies CSVTQGPTSPLHF.

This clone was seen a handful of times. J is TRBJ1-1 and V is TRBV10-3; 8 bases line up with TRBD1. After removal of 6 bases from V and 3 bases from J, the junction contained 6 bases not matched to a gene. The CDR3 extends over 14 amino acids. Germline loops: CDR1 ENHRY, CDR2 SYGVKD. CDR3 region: CAISPQGADTEAFF. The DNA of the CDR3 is TGTGCCATCAGCCCGCAGGGGGCGGACACTGAAGCTTTCTTT.

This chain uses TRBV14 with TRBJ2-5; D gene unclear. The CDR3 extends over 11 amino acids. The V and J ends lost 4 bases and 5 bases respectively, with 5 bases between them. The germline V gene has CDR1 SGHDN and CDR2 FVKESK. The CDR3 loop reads CASSLSETQYF. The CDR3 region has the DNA TGTGCCAGCAGCCTCAGTGAGACCCAGTACTTC.

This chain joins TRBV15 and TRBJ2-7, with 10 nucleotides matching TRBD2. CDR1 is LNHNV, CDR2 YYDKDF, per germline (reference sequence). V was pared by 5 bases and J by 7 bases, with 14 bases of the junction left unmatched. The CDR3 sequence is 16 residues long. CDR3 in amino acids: CATSGQTLAGDGEQYF. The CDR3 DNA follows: TGTGCCACCAGCGGACAGACTCTAGCGGGAGATGGGGAGCAGTACTTC.